The clone carrying this TCR beta chain showed up many times. The cDNA was generated through 5'RACE incorporating 10-nucleotide random UMIs. One entry per CDR3 protein, called by TCRdb with MiXCR from the 5' RACE reads. This sample has tens of thousands of distinct CDR3 sequences; 9.4% occur once, and the top ten carry 1.5% to 2%. The CDR3 consists of 13 residues. CDR1 and CDR2 (germline): LGHNA, YNFKEQ. V was trimmed by 5 bases and J by 7 bases, leaving 12 bases between them. This sample was included in a study of neurological immune-mediated disorders. The unsorted libraries originated from 2 million PBMCs kept at -80 C.

The TCR comes from a man between 50 and 59 years old in good health. Sequenced material: PBMCs. This sequence joins TRBV4-2 and TRBJ2-1; D is unresolved. The CDR3: CASSSGWLNEQFF. The CDR3 bases are TGTGCCAGCAGCTCTGGGTGGTTGAATGAGCAGTTCTTC.